There are many counts of the clone carrying this T cell receptor (beta chain). No antigen is known for it. The data were taken from a study of T-cell reconstitution after alpha-beta-depleted transplantation in children. Study results and caveats: T-cell numbers and diversity one year post-transplant derived largely from freshly generated T cells. Reports say that about two months after transplant, the alpha-beta T cells came out of several hundred graft clones that had expanded.

Unique molecular identifiers were incorporated when the TCRbeta library was constructed. TCRdb passed the PCR reads through MiXCR, listing each CDR3 protein once. Of fewer than 700,000 distinct CDR3 sequences listed, 10% to 15% are singletons. The specimen was PBMCs, mostly from graft donor cells, collected 360 days after TCRalphabeta/CD19-depleted stem cell transplant. This receptor was taken from a male patient under 18 who had a stem cell transplant for acute myeloid leukemia, so the T cells may come from the graft donor.

The CDR3 loop reads CASSSPRDRGTYEQYF. Written as DNA, the CDR3 is TGTGCCAGCAGTTCCCCCCGGGACAGGGGAACCTACGAGCAGTACTTC. V is TRBV27 and J is TRBJ2-7, with 10 bases identical to TRBD1. The V and J ends lost 4 bases and 2 bases, in that order; junction bases with no gene match: 8. There are 16 residues in the CDR3. Germline loops: CDR1 MNHEY, CDR2 SMNVEV (reference sequence).